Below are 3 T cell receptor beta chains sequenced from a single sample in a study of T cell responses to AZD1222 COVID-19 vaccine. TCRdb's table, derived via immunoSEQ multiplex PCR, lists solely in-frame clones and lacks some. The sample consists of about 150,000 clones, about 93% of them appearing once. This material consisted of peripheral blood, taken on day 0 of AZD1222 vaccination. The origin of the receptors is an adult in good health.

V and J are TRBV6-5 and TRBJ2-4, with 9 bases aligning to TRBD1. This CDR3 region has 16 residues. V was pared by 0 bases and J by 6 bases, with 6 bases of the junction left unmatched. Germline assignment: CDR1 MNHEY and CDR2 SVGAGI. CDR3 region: CASSYSWDRALNIQYF. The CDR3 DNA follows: TGTGCCAGCAGTTACTCGTGGGACAGGGCCCTAAACATTCAGTACTTC.

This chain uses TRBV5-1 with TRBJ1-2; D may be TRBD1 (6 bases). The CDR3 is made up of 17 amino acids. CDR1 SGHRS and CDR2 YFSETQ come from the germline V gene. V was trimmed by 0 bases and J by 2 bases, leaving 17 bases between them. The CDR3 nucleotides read TGCGCCAGCAGCTTGGCCAGTAAAGGGGGACCCAACTATGGCTACACCTTC. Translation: CASSLASKGGPNYGYTF.

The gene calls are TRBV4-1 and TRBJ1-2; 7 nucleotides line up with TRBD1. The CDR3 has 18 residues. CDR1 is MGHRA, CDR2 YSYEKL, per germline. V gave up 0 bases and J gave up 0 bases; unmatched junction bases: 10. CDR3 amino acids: CASSQEPTSGTANYGYTF. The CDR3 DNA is TGCGCCAGCAGCCAAGAGCCAACTTCCGGGACAGCTAACTATGGCTACACCTTC.